This T cell receptor (beta chain) was identified in a study of cytomegalovirus exposure and HLA in healthy donors. On the study more broadly: Prior work identified 120 million or so unique TCR beta sequences in 150 million to 200 million T cells.

The V segment lost 7 bases and the J segment 2 bases; nucleotides outside the gene matches: 19. The CDR3 is 19 amino acids. Per germline, CDR1 SQVTM and CDR2 ANQGSEA. General study points: The authors confirmed in vitro that three CMV-associated chains were specific for CMV antigens.

For this clone: The antigen remains unidentified.

This PCR relied on a set of 60 Vbeta primers and 13 Jbeta primers. TCRdb's table, derived via immunoSEQ multiplex PCR, lists solely in-frame clones and lacks some. The table includes more than 100,000 clones, approximately 79% detected once. The J gene is TRBJ2-1, the V gene TRBV29-1; 11 bases are shared with TRBD2. The TCR was taken from a man aged 45-65 years in good health and CMV-seropositive. Sequencing was performed on PBMCs. The CDR3 nucleotides are TGCAGCGCCAAAATAGCGGGAGGGCCCGGTAGTAGAACCTACAATGAGCAGTTCTTC. Translation: CSAKIAGGPGSRTYNEQFF.